The clone carrying this TCR beta chain was seen more than once but under ten times. This record comes from a study of blood T cells in healthy people across ages. The sample, 9 to 10 milliliters of peripheral blood, was drawn from each donor. V shed 1 base and J 0 bases; nucleotides not matched to a gene: 12. Germline CDR1 and CDR2: MGHRA and YSYEKL. This CDR3 has 18 residues. A J-beta primer mix and a sample-barcoded 5' primer were used in a second PCR of about 6 to 12 cycles. TCRdb reprocessed the 5' RACE reads via MiXCR and lists one record per CDR3 protein. The data show 760,000 or so distinct CDR3 sequences, with about 25% seen just once and 9.4% held by the top ten. These data also featured in a second study, about T cells of mothers and their children. This second study notes: Study donors consisted of a few healthy Caucasian mothers and their six children. Extracted RNA, in its entirety, went into cDNA synthesis at about 1.5 ug per 15 ul. About 3.1 million TCR beta reads per child versus over 9 million per mother.

The sequenced sample was blood. The sequence was collected from a boy younger than 18 in good health. The genes are TRBV4-1 and TRBJ2-7, with 7 bases identical to TRBD2. The CDR3 is CASSQVAGDASSSYEQYF. Written as DNA, the CDR3 is TGCGCCAGCAGCCAAGTTGCGGGGGACGCCTCGAGCTCCTACGAGCAGTACTTC.